These 16 T cell receptor beta chains came from one sample sequenced in a study of post-analysis software for immune sequencing data. General study findings and limits: In patients, five or six TRBV segments were more frequent than in controls, with TRBV5-6, TRBV5-1 and TRBV20-1 among them.

Unique molecular identifiers featured in each of the TCR beta cDNA libraries. TCRdb re-called the PCR reads through MiXCR, storing one row per CDR3 protein. The sample has approximately 400,000 distinct CDR3 sequences, less than 40% seen once. No antigens are known for them. The sample was blood. Receptor source: a girl aged 5-17 years with multiple sclerosis.

V gene TRBV20-1 combines with J gene TRBJ1-2; 8 nucleotides align to TRBD1. V shed 2 bases, J shed 6 bases, and the junction held 11 bases outside the gene matches. Per the germline V gene, CDR1 is DFQATT and CDR2 is SNEGSKA (reference sequence). The CDR3 spans 15 residues. The CDR3 DNA sequence: TGCAGTGCTAGATTTGATTGGGCAGGGGGCAATGGCTACACCTTC. Translating it yields CSARFDWAGGNGYTF.

This clonotype has a handful of counts. V usage is TRBV4-3 and J usage is TRBJ2-1, with 12 bases fitting TRBD2. Germline V gene sequence: CDR1 LGHNA, CDR2 YSLEER. V was pared by 0 bases and J by 9 bases, with 3 bases of the junction left unmatched. CDR3 size: 15 residues. In DNA, the CDR3 is TGCGCCAGCAGCCAAGAGACTAGCGGGGGCTCTGAGCAGTTCTTC. It specifies CASSQETSGGSEQFF.

V gene TRBV7-2 combines with J gene TRBJ2-5, with 14 bases matching TRBD2. The CDR3 sequence is 17 residues long. Germline CDR1 reads SGHTA; CDR2 reads FQGNSA. The V segment lost 1 base and the J segment 5 bases; nucleotides outside the gene matches: 6. This chain's CDR3 is CASSLGTSGGWGETQYF. The DNA for the CDR3 is TGTGCCAGCAGCTTAGGGACTAGCGGGGGGTGGGGTGAGACCCAGTACTTC.

The V gene is TRBV5-1, the J gene TRBJ2-5, with TRBD2 as a possible D gene (7 bases). Germline assignment: CDR1 SGHRS and CDR2 YFSETQ. CDR3 length: 14 amino acids. The V and J ends lost 4 bases and 5 bases respectively, with 15 bases between them. The CDR3 region has the DNA TGCGCCAGCAGCCGACTGGGGGGGCAGGAGACCCAGTACTTC. It encodes CASSRLGGQETQYF.

This clonotype was observed a handful of times. The V and J genes are TRBV5-4 and TRBJ2-5, with TRBD2 matching 14 bases. V was clipped by 1 base and J by 5 bases; unmatched bases: 7. The CDR3 is 17 residues long. CDR1 and CDR2 from the germline V gene are SGHNT and YYREEE (reference sequence). CDR3 nucleotides: TGTGCCAGCAGCTTGCGACTAGCGGGGGGGCCGGAGGAGACCCAGTACTTC. Translating it yields CASSLRLAGGPEETQYF.

This clonotype was seen a few times. The chain couples TRBV10-3 to TRBJ1-2; possibly TRBD1 for D (5 bases). This CDR3 spans 16 amino acids. Trimming pared 8 bases from V and 8 bases from J, leaving 27 bases between. From germline, CDR1 is ENHRY and CDR2 SYGVKD. DNA for the CDR3: TGTGCCATCCATGCGGGCCGCGGGGCCTCTCCCGGGGGCTACACCTTC. It encodes CAIHAGRGASPGGYTF.

The rearrangement links TRBV7-2 to TRBJ2-1; D gene ambiguous. CDR1 is SGHTA, CDR2 FQGNSA, per germline. This CDR3 is 14 amino acids long. Trimming cost V 4 bases and J 7 bases, with 14 bases left between them. DNA of the CDR3: TGTGCCAGCAGCTCCCCCCCCCTAGGGAATGAGCAGTTCTTC. Its translation is CASSSPPLGNEQFF.

J is TRBJ1-1 and V is TRBV7-2; D remains unclear. Germline lookup yields CDR1 SGHTA and CDR2 FQGNSA. The V end lost 0 bases, the J end lost 1 base, and 6 bases lay between the germline ends. The CDR3 has 14 residues. The CDR3 bases are TGTGCCAGCAGCTTAGCACACGCGAACACTGAAGCTTTCTTT. Protein product: CASSLAHANTEAFF.

V and J are TRBV5-1 and TRBJ2-7, with TRBD1 identical over 8 bases. V was pared by 9 bases and J by 3 bases, with 14 bases of the junction left unmatched. The CDR3 is made up of 15 amino acids. Germline V gene lookup returns CDR1 SGHRS and CDR2 YFSETQ. The CDR3 region is CATRQGPTTGYEQYF. The CDR3 DNA sequence: TGCGCCACAAGACAGGGGCCAACTACGGGCTACGAGCAGTACTTC. The variable domain in full, with the rest retrieved from reference TRBV5-1 and TRBJ2-7, is KAGVTQTPRYLIKTRGQQVTLSCSPISGHRSVSWYQQTPGQGLQFLFEYFSETQRNKGNFPGRFSGRQFSNSRSEMNVSTLELGDSALYLCATRQGPTTGYEQYFGPGTRLTVT.

This rearrangement joins TRBV15 to TRBJ1-1, with D unresolved. V lost 2 bases, J lost 2 bases, and 3 bases lay in between. This CDR3 has 12 residues. Germline V lookup: CDR1 LNHNV, CDR2 YYDKDF (reference sequence). The CDR3 sequence is CATSRLNTEAFF. In DNA, the CDR3 is TGTGCCACCAGCAGACTAAACACTGAAGCTTTCTTT.

This clonotype appeared a few times. The chain uses TRBV7-3 and TRBJ2-3; TRBD1 matches 7 bases. The germline CDR1 and CDR2 sequences are SGHTA and FQGTGA. The CDR3 spans 13 residues. V was pared by 4 bases and J by 4 bases, with 2 bases of the junction left unmatched. The CDR3 here is CASSSQGADTQYF. The CDR3, as DNA: TGTGCCAGCAGCTCTCAGGGGGCAGATACGCAGTATTTT.

This clonotype was counted only a few times. The V call is TRBV6-2 or TRBV6-3, the J call TRBJ2-7; D call uncertain. Trimming shortened V by 4 bases and J by 4 bases, and 8 bases separated the two germline ends. The V gene's germline CDR1 is MNHEY and CDR2 SVGEGT. The CDR3 is made up of 12 amino acids. CDR3 region: CASSWFGYEQYF. CDR3 DNA sequence: TGTGCCAGCAGTTGGTTCGGATACGAGCAGTACTTC.

This chain uses TRBV21-1 with TRBJ2-1. TRBV21-1 constitutes a pseudogene. The CDR3 contains 11 residues. The CDR3 sequence is CASSNQYEQFF. In DNA, the CDR3 is TGTGCCAGCAGCAACCAATATGAGCAGTTCTTC.

The chain joins TRBV6-5 to TRBJ1-1; TRBD1 is a possible D gene (6 bases). The ends were cut back, 2 bases at V and 1 base at J, with 14 bases in the middle. This CDR3 comprises 16 residues. The germline V gene encodes CDR1 MNHEY and CDR2 SVGAGI. The CDR3 is CASSYDGGLRNTEAFF. The CDR3 DNA reads TGTGCCAGCAGTTACGACGGGGGGCTGAGGAACACTGAAGCTTTCTTT.

The chain recombines TRBV27 with TRBJ1-5; D remains ambiguous. Germline CDR1 is MNHEY and CDR2 is SMNVEV (reference sequence). This CDR3 is 14 amino acids long. V was shortened by 7 bases and J by 2 bases, with 12 bases between the two germline ends. The CDR3 sequence: CASKWHGGNQPQHF. CDR3 in DNA: TGTGCCAGCAAATGGCACGGGGGCAATCAGCCCCAGCATTTT.

About this clonotype itself: One junction end does not reproduce the germline sequence, and a read error may be involved. The rearrangement uses TRBV6-1 and TRBJ2-6; D not certain. Germline CDR1 MNHNS, CDR2 SASEGT. The CDR3 covers 13 residues. CDR3 protein: CAGSDSGANVLTF. Written as DNA, the CDR3 is TGTGCCGGCAGTGACTCTGGGGCCAACGTCCTGACTTTC.